Listed below are T cell receptor beta chains from one sample, sequenced in a study of spatial heterogeneity in lung cancer. From the 5' RACE reads, TCRdb called clonotypes with MiXCR, one entry per CDR3 protein. The data hold around 41,000 distinct CDR3 sequences, with under 25% observed a single time. The specimen comprised PBMCs, sampled at follow-up. These receptors were collected from a female donor with early-stage non-small cell lung cancer. Both conserved end residues are part of each CDR3. Each record gives: V gene, clone size, D gene, J gene, CDR3 DNA, CDR3 protein. The D gene is left open where the match is weak. Where a row states a size, it is once, few, many or the class of an expanded clone; other rows omit it.

TRBV19	.	.	TRBJ1-2	TGTGCCAGTAGCGACCGCCTTAAGGGCTACACCTTC	CASSDRLKGYTF
TRBV6-5	.	TRBD1	TRBJ1-2	TGTGCCAGCAGTTCAACAGGGGAGGCCTATGGCTACACCTTC	CASSSTGEAYGYTF
TRBV11-1	.	.	TRBJ2-3	TGTGCCAGCAGCTTAGCGCTACCAGGGAGGCCAGATACGCAGTATTTT	CASSLALPGRPDTQYF
TRBV2	.	.	TRBJ2-5	TGTGCCAGCAGTGAAGCTAGGACTACTTTAGAGACCCAGTACTTC	CASSEARTTLETQYF
TRBV7-2	.	.	TRBJ2-5	TGTGCCAGCAGCCCCTGGGGCGCCGGAGAGACCCAGTACTTC	CASSPWGAGETQYF
TRBV10-3	.	.	TRBJ2-5	TGTGCCATCAGTGAGGCAGCCCAAGAGACCCAGTACTTC	CAISEAAQETQYF
TRBV27	many	.	TRBJ2-5	TGTGCCAGCAAGGGGAACCAAGAGACCCAGTACTTC	CASKGNQETQYF
TRBV7-8	many	.	TRBJ2-7	TGTGCCAGCAGCTACGGGATCGGGCCTTACCACGAGCAGTACTTC	CASSYGIGPYHEQYF
TRBV7-2	.	.	TRBJ1-2	TGTGCCAGCAGCTTCATCGGGAACTATGGCTACACCTTC	CASSFIGNYGYTF
TRBV12-3/TRBV12-4	.	.	TRBJ2-7	TGTGCCAGCGGCGGCTCCTACGAGCAGTACTTC	CASGGSYEQYF
TRBV7-9	few	.	TRBJ2-3	TGTGCCAGCAGCCCCTCACTTTCAGATACGCAGTATTTT	CASSPSLSDTQYF
TRBV24-1	many	.	TRBJ1-5	TGTGCCACCAGTGATTTGGGAAGTCAGCCCCAGCATTTT	CATSDLGSQPQHF
TRBV27	.	.	TRBJ2-1	TGTGCCAGCAGTTTGTTATTGGGTGAGCAGTTCTTC	CASSLLLGEQFF
TRBV10-3	many	.	TRBJ1-1	TGTGCCATCGGGGGGCTAAACACTGAAGCTTTCTTT	CAIGGLNTEAFF
TRBV12-3/TRBV12-4	few	.	TRBJ1-1	TGTGCCAGCAGACCACCTGGGCGGGGGAACACTGAAGCTTTCTTT	CASRPPGRGNTEAFF
TRBV11-2	many	.	TRBJ2-1	TGTGCCAGCAGCTTAATTGCACAACCCGAGCAGTTCTTC	CASSLIAQPEQFF
TRBV2	.	TRBD2	TRBJ2-5	TGTGCCAGCAGTGAGGGAATAGCGGGAGGGTTGATGGAGACCCAGTACTTC	CASSEGIAGGLMETQYF
TRBV7-2	few	.	TRBJ2-3	TGTGCCAGCAGCCCCCAGCGCGACACAGATACGCAGTATTTT	CASSPQRDTDTQYF
TRBV7-3	few	.	TRBJ1-2	TGTGCCAGCAGCTTAACGGCAGGGGATGGCTACACCTTC	CASSLTAGDGYTF
TRBV19	.	.	TRBJ1-1	TGTGCCAGTAGTATAGCAGGTTTGGATCCTGAAGCTTTCTTT	CASSIAGLDPEAFF
TRBV3-1	many	TRBD1	TRBJ1-1	TGTGCCAGCACCTCTTTAACAGGGGGCCTTGAAGCTTTCTTT	CASTSLTGGLEAFF
TRBV18	many	.	TRBJ2-3	TGTGCCAGCTCCCCCCTTCGGGATACGCAGTATTTT	CASSPLRDTQYF
TRBV5-6	.	TRBD2	TRBJ2-7	TGTGCCAGCAGCTCAAGACTAGCGGCCTTCTCCTACGAGCAGTACTTC	CASSSRLAAFSYEQYF
TRBV5-4	.	TRBD2	TRBJ2-5	TGTGCCAGCAGCTTGGAATTGGGGGGGAGTGAGACCCAGTACTTC	CASSLELGGSETQYF
TRBV29-1	many	.	TRBJ2-7	TGCAGCGTGGCAGGGAGACGGAACGAGCAGTACTTC	CSVAGRRNEQYF
TRBV11-2	many	.	TRBJ2-5	TGTGCCAGCAGCTTAGTGCGGGGAAAGTGGGAGACCCAGTACTTC	CASSLVRGKWETQYF
TRBV6-5	few	TRBD2	TRBJ2-1	TGTGCCAGCAGTCGCGGGAGTAGGACTTACAATGAGCAGTTCTTC	CASSRGSRTYNEQFF
TRBV20-1	once	.	TRBJ2-4	TGCAGTGCTAGAGATCCCGTAGCCAAAAACATTCAGTACTTC	CSARDPVAKNIQYF
TRBV5-1	many	TRBD1	TRBJ2-2	TGCGCCAGCAGCTTGGACAGGGGAGCATCCGGGGAGCTGTTTTTT	CASSLDRGASGELFF
TRBV30	.	.	TRBJ2-7	TGTGCCTGGCTACGGGACCGAACCTACGAGCAGTACTTC	CAWLRDRTYEQYF
TRBV20-1	.	.	TRBJ1-4	TGCAGTGCACCTGACGGAAGGGAAAAACTGTTTTTT	CSAPDGREKLFF
TRBV7-9	.	.	TRBJ1-2	TGTGCCAGCAGCTCCGCCTATGGCTACACCTTC	CASSSAYGYTF
TRBV19	many	.	TRBJ2-5	TGTGCCAGTAGTGAGGGACAGACCGCCGGAGGGGAGACCCAGTACTTC	CASSEGQTAGGETQYF
TRBV5-6	.	TRBD2	TRBJ2-3	TGTGCCAGCAGCTTTCGGACTAGCGCTTCCCCCCGGGCAGATACGCAGTATTTT	CASSFRTSASPRADTQYF
TRBV20-1	.	.	TRBJ1-4	TGCAGTGCTAGAGATATACAGAGTAATGAAAAACTGTTTTTT	CSARDIQSNEKLFF
TRBV6-1	few	.	TRBJ1-2	TGTGCCAGCAGGACCCCGGGTCCTGAGAGAGGCTACACCTTC	CASRTPGPERGYTF
TRBV5-1	.	TRBD1	TRBJ1-1	TGCGCCAGCAGCCTTGGGACAGGGTGGAGTGAAGCTTTCTTT	CASSLGTGWSEAFF
TRBV12-3/TRBV12-4	.	TRBD1	TRBJ1-2	TGTGCCAGCAGACAGCCGGGACAGGTTAACTATGGCTACACCTTC	CASRQPGQVNYGYTF
TRBV11-1	.	.	TRBJ2-3	TGTGCCAGCAGCTTAGCTGATCCCCTCACAGATACGCAGTATTTT	CASSLADPLTDTQYF
TRBV25-1	many	.	TRBJ2-5	TGTGCCAGCAGTGAACGGAACAGACAAGAGACCCAGTACTTC	CASSERNRQETQYF
TRBV7-3	.	TRBD2	TRBJ2-1	TGTGCCAGCAGCTCCGGGACTAGCGGTTACAATGAGCAGTTCTTC	CASSSGTSGYNEQFF
TRBV20-1	.	.	TRBJ1-1	TGCAGTGCTAGAGAGAGGGGATATGAAGCTTTCTTT	CSARERGYEAFF
TRBV5-4	few	TRBD1	TRBJ1-2	TGTGCCAGCAGACGGACAGGGGACTATGGCTACACCTTC	CASRRTGDYGYTF
TRBV20-1	many	.	TRBJ1-1	TGCAGTGCTAGAGATAGGACTGAAGCTTTCTTT	CSARDRTEAFF
TRBV20-1	many	.	TRBJ2-1	TGCAGTGCCAAACTCCCGATTTCTCGTCGGCCCAATGAGCAGTTCTTC	CSAKLPISRRPNEQFF
TRBV29-1	.	.	TRBJ2-6	TGCAGCGTCCAGACAGACCCGAGCCGCTCTGGGGCCAACGTCCTGACTTTC	CSVQTDPSRSGANVLTF
TRBV20-1	many	.	TRBJ1-2	TGCAGTGCTAGAGACAGGGCAACTAACTATGGCTACACCTTC	CSARDRATNYGYTF
TRBV12-3/TRBV12-4	few	.	TRBJ2-3	TGTGCCAGCAGTTCATACAGGGTTGCAGATACGCAGTATTTT	CASSSYRVADTQYF
TRBV9	.	.	TRBJ2-3	TGTGCCAGCACCCGAGAACTTACAGATACGCAGTATTTT	CASTRELTDTQYF
TRBV6-5	many	.	TRBJ2-1	TGTGCCAGCAGTTACCTAGATTCGGGTGAGCAGTTCTTC	CASSYLDSGEQFF
TRBV20-1	.	.	TRBJ2-3	TGCAGTGGATCCTCCCAGAACACAGATACGCAGTATTTT	CSGSSQNTDTQYF
TRBV2	.	.	TRBJ2-4	TGTGCCAGCAGCCCCTCAAGGGGGGCCGGAAACATTCAGTACTTC	CASSPSRGAGNIQYF